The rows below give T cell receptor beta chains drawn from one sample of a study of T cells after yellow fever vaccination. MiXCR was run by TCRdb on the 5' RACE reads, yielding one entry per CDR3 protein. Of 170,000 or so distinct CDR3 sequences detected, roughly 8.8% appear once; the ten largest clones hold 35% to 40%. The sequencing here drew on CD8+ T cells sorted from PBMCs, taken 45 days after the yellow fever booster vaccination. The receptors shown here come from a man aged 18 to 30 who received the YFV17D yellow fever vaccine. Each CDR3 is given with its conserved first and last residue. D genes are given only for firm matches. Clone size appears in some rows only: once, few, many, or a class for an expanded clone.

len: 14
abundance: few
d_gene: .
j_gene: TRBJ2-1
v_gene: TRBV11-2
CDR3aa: CASSLAGRYNEQFF
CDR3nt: TGTGCCAGCAGCTTAGCGGGGAGGTACAATGAGCAGTTCTTC

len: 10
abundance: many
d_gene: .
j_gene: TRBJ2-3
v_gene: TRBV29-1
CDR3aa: CSVWGDTQYF
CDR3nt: TGCAGCGTGTGGGGAGATACGCAGTATTTT

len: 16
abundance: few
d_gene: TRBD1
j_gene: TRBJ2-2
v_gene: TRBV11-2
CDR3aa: CASSLVVTGGAGELFF
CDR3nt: TGTGCCAGCAGCTTAGTTGTGACAGGGGGAGCCGGGGAGCTGTTTTTT

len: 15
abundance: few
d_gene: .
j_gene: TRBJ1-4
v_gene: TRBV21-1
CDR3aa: CASSHKPGRNEKLFF
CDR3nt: TGTGCCAGCTCCCACAAACCGGGACGGAATGAAAAACTGTTTTTT

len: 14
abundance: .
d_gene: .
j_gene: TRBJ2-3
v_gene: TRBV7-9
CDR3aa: CASSLVGAPDTQYF
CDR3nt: TGTGCCAGCAGCTTAGTTGGGGCGCCAGATACGCAGTATTTT

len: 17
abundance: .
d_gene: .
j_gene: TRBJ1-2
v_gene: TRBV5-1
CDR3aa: CASTPYPDRPANYGYTF
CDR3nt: TGCGCCAGCACCCCTTACCCCGACAGACCAGCTAACTATGGCTACACCTTC

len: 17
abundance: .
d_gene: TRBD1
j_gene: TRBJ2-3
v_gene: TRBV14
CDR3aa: CASSQVLGDRNTDTQYF
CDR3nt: TGTGCCAGCAGCCAAGTTTTAGGGGACAGGAACACAGATACGCAGTATTTT

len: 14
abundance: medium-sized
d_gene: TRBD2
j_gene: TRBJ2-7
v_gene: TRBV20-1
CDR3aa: CSARSSGDSYEQYF
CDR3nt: TGCAGTGCTAGGTCGAGCGGGGACTCCTACGAGCAGTACTTC

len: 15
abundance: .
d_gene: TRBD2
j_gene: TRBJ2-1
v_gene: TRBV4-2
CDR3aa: CASSHGLAGDNEQFF
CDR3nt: TGTGCCAGCAGCCATGGACTAGCGGGGGACAATGAGCAGTTCTTC

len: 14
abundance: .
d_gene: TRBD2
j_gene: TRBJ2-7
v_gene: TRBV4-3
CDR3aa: CASSHRGGPGEQYF
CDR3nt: TGCGCCAGCAGCCATCGGGGGGGCCCGGGAGAGCAGTACTTC

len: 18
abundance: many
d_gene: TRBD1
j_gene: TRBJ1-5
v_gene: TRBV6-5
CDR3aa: CASSAGTGPFESNQPQHF
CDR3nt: TGTGCCAGCAGCGCCGGGACAGGGCCTTTTGAGAGCAATCAGCCCCAGCATTTT

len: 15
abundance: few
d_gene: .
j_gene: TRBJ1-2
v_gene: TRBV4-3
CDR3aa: CASSQDRVGSYGYTF
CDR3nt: TGCGCCAGCAGCCAAGATCGGGTAGGAAGCTATGGCTACACCTTC

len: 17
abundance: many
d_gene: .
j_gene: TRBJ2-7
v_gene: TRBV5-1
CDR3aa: CASSLALGLASSYEQYF
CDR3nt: TGCGCCAGCAGCTTGGCCTTGGGGCTAGCGAGCTCCTACGAGCAGTACTTC

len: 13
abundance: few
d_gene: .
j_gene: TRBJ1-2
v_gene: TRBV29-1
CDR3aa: CSVDRNPNYGYTF
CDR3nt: TGCAGCGTCGACAGGAATCCTAACTATGGCTACACCTTC

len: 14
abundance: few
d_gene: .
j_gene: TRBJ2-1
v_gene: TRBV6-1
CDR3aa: CASSETAGGDEQFF
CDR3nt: TGTGCCAGCAGTGAAACGGCTGGCGGCGATGAGCAGTTCTTC

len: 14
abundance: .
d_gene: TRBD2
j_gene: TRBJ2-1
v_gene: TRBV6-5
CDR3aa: CASSYYSGGSEQFF
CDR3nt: TGTGCCAGCAGTTACTACTCGGGGGGGAGTGAGCAGTTCTTC

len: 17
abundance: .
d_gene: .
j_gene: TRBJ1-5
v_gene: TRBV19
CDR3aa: CASSIGSRYLSNQPQHF
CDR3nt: TGTGCCAGTAGTATCGGGAGCAGGTATCTTAGCAATCAGCCCCAGCATTTT

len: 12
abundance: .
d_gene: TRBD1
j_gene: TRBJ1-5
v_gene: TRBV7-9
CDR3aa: CASSESRGSQHF
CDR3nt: TGTGCCAGCAGCGAGTCCAGGGGGTCCCAGCATTTT

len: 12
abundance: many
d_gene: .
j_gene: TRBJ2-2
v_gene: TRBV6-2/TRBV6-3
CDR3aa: CASSWDTGELFF
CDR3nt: TGTGCCAGCAGTTGGGATACCGGGGAGCTGTTTTTT

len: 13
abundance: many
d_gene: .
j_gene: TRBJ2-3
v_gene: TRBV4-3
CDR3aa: CASSQDGRYTQYF
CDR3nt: TGCGCCAGCAGCCAAGATGGTCGTTATACGCAGTATTTT

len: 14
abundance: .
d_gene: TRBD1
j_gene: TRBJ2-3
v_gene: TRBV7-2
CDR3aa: CASRPGGRTDTQYF
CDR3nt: TGTGCCAGCAGGCCAGGGGGCCGCACAGATACGCAGTATTTT

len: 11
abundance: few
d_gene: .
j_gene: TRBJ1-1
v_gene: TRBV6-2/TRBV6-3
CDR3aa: CASRRQAEAFF
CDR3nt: TGTGCCAGCAGGCGACAAGCTGAAGCTTTCTTT

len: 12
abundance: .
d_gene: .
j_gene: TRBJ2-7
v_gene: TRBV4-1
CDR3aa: CASSQDAHEQYF
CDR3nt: TGCGCCAGCAGCCAAGATGCTCACGAGCAGTACTTC

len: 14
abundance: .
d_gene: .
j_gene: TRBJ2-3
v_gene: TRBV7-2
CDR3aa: CASSLGVPPDTQYF
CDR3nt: TGTGCCAGCAGCTTAGGTGTCCCGCCAGATACGCAGTATTTT

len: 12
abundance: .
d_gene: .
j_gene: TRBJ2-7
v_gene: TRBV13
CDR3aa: CASSPHLGEQYF
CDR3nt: TGTGCCAGCAGCCCCCACTTGGGCGAGCAGTACTTC

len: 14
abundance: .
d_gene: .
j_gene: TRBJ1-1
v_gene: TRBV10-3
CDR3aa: CATGGEGGNTEAFF
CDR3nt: TGTGCCACCGGAGGCGAGGGGGGCAACACTGAAGCTTTCTTT

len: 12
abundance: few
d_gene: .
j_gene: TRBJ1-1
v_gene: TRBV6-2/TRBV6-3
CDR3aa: CASNTLNTEAFF
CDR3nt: TGTGCCAGCAATACACTGAACACTGAAGCTTTCTTT

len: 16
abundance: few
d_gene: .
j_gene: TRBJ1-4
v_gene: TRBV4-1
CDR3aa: CASSQDRGKGNEKLFF
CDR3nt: TGCGCCAGCAGCCAAGATAGGGGGAAAGGGAATGAAAAACTGTTTTTT

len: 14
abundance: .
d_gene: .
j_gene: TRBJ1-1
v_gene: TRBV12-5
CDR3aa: CASGLGGFTTEAFF
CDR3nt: TGTGCTAGTGGTTTGGGGGGATTTACGACTGAAGCTTTCTTT

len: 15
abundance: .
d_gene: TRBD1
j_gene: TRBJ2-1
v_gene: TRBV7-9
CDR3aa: CASSKIGTGPNEQFF
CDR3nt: TGTGCCAGCAGCAAAATTGGGACAGGTCCCAATGAGCAGTTCTTC

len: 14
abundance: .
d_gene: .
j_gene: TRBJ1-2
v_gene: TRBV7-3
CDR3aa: CASSYSGGAYGYTF
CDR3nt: TGTGCCAGCAGCTACTCGGGGGGCGCGTATGGCTACACCTTC

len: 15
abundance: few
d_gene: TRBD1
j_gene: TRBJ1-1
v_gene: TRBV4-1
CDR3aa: CASNRPGQRFTEAFF
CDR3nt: TGCGCCAGTAATCGACCGGGACAGCGGTTCACTGAAGCTTTCTTT

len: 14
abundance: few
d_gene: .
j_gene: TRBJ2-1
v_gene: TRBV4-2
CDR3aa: CASSPEGGPSEQFF
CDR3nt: TGTGCCAGCAGCCCCGAGGGGGGGCCCAGTGAGCAGTTCTTC

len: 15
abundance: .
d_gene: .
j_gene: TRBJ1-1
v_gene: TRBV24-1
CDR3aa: CATCGGSRENTEAFF
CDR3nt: TGTGCCACGTGTGGGGGGTCGAGGGAGAACACTGAAGCTTTCTTT

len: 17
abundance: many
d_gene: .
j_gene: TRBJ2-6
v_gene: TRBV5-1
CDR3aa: CASNGGQGASGANVLTF
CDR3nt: TGCGCCAGCAACGGAGGGCAGGGAGCCTCTGGGGCCAACGTCCTGACTTTC

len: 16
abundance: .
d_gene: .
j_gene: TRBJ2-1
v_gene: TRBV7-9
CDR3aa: CASSEGVLGARNEQFF
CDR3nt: TGTGCCAGCAGCGAGGGCGTTTTGGGGGCGCGCAATGAGCAGTTCTTC

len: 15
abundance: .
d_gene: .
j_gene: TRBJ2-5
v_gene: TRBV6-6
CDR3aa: CASSYGLGGVETQYF
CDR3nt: TGTGCCAGCAGTTACGGACTGGGAGGTGTGGAGACCCAGTACTTC

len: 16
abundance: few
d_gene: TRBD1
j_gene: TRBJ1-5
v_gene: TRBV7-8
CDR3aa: CASSLFGTDSNQPQHF
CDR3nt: TGTGCCAGCAGCTTATTCGGGACAGATAGCAATCAGCCCCAGCATTTT

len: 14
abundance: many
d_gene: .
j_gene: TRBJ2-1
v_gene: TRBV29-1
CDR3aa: CSVEDRTDGDEQFF
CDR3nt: TGCAGCGTTGAAGATCGGACCGACGGGGATGAGCAGTTCTTC

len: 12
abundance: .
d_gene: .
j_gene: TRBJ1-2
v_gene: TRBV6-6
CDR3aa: CASSKIGKGYTF
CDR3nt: TGTGCCAGCAGCAAAATAGGGAAAGGCTACACCTTC

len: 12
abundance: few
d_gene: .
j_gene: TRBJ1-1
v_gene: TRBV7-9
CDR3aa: CASSLEGKGAFF
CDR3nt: TGTGCCAGCAGCTTAGAGGGGAAAGGAGCTTTCTTT

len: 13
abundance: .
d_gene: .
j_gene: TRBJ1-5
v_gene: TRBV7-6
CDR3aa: CASSHGGNQPQHF
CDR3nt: TGTGCCAGCAGCCACGGGGGAAATCAGCCCCAGCATTTT

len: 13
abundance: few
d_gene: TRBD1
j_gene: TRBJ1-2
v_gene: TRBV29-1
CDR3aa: CSVGQGFQNGYTF
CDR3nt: TGCAGCGTCGGACAGGGCTTTCAGAATGGCTACACCTTC

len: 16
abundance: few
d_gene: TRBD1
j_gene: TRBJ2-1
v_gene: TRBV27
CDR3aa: CASSPTGPLSYNEQFF
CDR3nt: TGTGCCAGCAGCCCGACAGGGCCCCTCTCCTACAATGAGCAGTTCTTC

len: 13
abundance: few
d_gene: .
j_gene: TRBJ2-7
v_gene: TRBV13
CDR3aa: CASRPGLIYEQYF
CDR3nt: TGTGCCAGCAGGCCAGGACTAATATACGAGCAGTACTTC

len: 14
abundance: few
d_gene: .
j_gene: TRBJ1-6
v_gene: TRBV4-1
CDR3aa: CASSQDGGSSPLHF
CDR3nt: TGCGCCAGCAGCCAAGACGGAGGGTCCTCACCCCTCCACTTT

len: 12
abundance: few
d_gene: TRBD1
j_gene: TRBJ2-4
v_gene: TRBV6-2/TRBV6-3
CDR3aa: CASSQGENIQYF
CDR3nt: TGTGCCAGCTCTCAGGGGGAAAACATTCAGTACTTC

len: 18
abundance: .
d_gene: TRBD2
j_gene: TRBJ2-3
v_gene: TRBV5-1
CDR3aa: CASSLELVLAGGQDTQYF
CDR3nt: TGCGCCAGCAGCTTGGAATTGGTGCTAGCGGGGGGGCAAGATACGCAGTATTTT

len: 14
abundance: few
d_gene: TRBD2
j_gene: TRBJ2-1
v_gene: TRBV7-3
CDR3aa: CATATSGGDNEQFF
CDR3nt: TGTGCCACAGCGACTAGCGGGGGTGACAATGAGCAGTTCTTC

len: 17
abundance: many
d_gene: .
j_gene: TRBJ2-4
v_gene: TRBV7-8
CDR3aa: CASSYYGGDSPGAIQYF
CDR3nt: TGTGCCAGCAGTTATTATGGGGGAGATTCACCGGGAGCCATTCAGTACTTC

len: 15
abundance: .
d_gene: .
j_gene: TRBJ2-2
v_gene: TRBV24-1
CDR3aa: CATSDPRHNTGELFF
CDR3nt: TGTGCCACCAGTGATCCCCGACACAACACCGGGGAGCTGTTTTTT

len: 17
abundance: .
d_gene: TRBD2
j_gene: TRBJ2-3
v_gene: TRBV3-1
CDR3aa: CASSQDFAGGPLDTQYF
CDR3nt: TGTGCCAGCAGCCAAGATTTCGCGGGGGGGCCTTTAGATACGCAGTATTTT

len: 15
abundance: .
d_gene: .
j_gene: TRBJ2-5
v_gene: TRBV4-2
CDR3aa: CASSQEPGGGETQYF
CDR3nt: TGTGCCAGCAGCCAAGAGCCGGGCGGTGGAGAGACCCAGTACTTC

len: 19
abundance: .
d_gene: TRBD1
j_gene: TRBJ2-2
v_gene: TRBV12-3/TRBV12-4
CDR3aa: CASSLAWTGGKTYTGELFF
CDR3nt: TGTGCCAGCAGTTTAGCTTGGACAGGGGGCAAGACCTACACCGGGGAGCTGTTTTTT

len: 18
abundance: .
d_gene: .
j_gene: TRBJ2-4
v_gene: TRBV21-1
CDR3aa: CASSKAVTLAGGKNIQYF
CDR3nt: TGTGCCAGCAGCAAAGCGGTAACCCTGGCGGGGGGCAAAAACATTCAGTACTTC

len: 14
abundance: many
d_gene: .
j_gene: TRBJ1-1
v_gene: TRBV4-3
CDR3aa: CASSLDRGITEAFF
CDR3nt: TGCGCCAGCAGCCTCGACCGGGGGATCACTGAAGCTTTCTTT